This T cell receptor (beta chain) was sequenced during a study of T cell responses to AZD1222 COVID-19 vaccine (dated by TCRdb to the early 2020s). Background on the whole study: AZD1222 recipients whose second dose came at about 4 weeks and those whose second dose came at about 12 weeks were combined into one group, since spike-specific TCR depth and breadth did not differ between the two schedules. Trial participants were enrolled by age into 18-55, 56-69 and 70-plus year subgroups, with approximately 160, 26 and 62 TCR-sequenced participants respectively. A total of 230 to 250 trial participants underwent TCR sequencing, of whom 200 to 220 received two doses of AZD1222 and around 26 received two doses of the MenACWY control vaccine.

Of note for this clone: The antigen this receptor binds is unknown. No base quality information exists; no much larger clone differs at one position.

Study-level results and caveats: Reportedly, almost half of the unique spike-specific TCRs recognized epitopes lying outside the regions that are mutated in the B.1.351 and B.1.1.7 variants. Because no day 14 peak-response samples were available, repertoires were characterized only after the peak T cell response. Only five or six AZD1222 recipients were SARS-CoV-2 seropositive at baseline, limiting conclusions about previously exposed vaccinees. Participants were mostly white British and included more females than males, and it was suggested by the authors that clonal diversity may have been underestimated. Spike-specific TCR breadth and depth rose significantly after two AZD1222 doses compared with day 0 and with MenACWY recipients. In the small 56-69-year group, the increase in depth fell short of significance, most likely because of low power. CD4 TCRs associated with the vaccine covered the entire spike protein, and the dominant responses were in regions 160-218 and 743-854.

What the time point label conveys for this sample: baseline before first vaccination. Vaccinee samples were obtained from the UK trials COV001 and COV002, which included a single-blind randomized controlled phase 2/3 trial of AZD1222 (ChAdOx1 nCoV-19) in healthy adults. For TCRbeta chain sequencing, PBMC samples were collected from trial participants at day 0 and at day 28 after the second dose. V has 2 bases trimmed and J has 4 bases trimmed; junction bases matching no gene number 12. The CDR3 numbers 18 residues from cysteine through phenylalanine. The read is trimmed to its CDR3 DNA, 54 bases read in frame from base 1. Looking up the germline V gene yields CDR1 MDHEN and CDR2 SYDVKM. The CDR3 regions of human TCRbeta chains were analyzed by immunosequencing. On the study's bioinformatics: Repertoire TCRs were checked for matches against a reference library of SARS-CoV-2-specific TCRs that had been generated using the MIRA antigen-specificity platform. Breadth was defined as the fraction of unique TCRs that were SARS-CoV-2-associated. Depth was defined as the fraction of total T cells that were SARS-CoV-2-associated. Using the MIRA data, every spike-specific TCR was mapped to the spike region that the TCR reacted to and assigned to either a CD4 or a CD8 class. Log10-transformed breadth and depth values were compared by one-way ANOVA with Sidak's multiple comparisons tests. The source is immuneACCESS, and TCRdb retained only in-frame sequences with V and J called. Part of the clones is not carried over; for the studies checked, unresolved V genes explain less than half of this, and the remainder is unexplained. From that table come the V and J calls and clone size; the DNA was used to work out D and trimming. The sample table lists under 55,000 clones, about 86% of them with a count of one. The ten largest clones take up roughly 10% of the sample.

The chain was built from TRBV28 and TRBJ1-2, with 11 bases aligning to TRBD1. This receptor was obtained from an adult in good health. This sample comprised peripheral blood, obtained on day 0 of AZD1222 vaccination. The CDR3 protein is CASSLPPWTGGKGYGYTF. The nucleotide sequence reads TGTGCCAGCAGTTTACCCCCTTGGACAGGGGGCAAGGGCTATGGCTACACCTTC.